The entry below describes one TCR beta chain. Libraries were prepared by immunoSEQ multiplex PCR; TCRdb keeps only in-frame clonotypes and omits some of them. The table includes about 260,000 clones, approximately 89% detected once. The data originate from a study of blood T cell repertoires in COVID-19. Study-wide context: Acute and convalescent COVID-19 specimens originated in the United States, Italy and Spain. Nucleic acid was either cDNA or gDNA, and it came from T cells, B-cell-depleted T cells, or PBMCs.

CDR1 and CDR2 from the germline V gene are MNHEY and SMNVEV (reference sequence). V was pared by 2 bases and J by 4 bases, with 8 bases between. CDR3 length: 13 residues. In terms of age and location, participants ranged from roughly 18 to 90 years and lived in about two dozen US areas. Cohorts were based on clinical histories the participants reported. The V gene is TRBV27, the J gene TRBJ2-5; D is perhaps TRBD2 (6 bases). The clonotype comes from a woman aged 40 to 49 who had been exposed to COVID-19. Sequencing was performed on PBMCs or T cells enriched from blood (not recorded which). The CDR3 loop reads CASSLGGAETQYF. The CDR3 bases are TGTGCCAGCAGTTTAGGAGGGGCAGAGACCCAGTACTTC.